This T cell receptor beta chain came from a study of cytomegalovirus exposure and HLA in healthy donors. The germline gives CDR1 MGHRA, CDR2 YSYEKL. V was clipped by 4 bases and J by 4 bases; unmatched bases: 7. The CDR3 sequence is 15 residues long. Amplification used 60 Vbeta primers and 13 Jbeta primers. Assay used: immunoSEQ multiplex PCR; TCRdb lists only in-frame clones, some missing. This sample has some 200,000 clones, with 75% to 85% found just once. The chain recombines TRBV4-1 with TRBJ2-1, with 7 bases that match TRBD2. The TCR was taken from a woman between 55 and 75 years old in good health and CMV-seropositive. The specimen was PBMCs. CDR3 nucleotide sequence: TGCGCCAGCAGCCGAGGGGAGCGGGATTACAATGAGCAGTTCTTC. Protein product: CASSRGERDYNEQFF.